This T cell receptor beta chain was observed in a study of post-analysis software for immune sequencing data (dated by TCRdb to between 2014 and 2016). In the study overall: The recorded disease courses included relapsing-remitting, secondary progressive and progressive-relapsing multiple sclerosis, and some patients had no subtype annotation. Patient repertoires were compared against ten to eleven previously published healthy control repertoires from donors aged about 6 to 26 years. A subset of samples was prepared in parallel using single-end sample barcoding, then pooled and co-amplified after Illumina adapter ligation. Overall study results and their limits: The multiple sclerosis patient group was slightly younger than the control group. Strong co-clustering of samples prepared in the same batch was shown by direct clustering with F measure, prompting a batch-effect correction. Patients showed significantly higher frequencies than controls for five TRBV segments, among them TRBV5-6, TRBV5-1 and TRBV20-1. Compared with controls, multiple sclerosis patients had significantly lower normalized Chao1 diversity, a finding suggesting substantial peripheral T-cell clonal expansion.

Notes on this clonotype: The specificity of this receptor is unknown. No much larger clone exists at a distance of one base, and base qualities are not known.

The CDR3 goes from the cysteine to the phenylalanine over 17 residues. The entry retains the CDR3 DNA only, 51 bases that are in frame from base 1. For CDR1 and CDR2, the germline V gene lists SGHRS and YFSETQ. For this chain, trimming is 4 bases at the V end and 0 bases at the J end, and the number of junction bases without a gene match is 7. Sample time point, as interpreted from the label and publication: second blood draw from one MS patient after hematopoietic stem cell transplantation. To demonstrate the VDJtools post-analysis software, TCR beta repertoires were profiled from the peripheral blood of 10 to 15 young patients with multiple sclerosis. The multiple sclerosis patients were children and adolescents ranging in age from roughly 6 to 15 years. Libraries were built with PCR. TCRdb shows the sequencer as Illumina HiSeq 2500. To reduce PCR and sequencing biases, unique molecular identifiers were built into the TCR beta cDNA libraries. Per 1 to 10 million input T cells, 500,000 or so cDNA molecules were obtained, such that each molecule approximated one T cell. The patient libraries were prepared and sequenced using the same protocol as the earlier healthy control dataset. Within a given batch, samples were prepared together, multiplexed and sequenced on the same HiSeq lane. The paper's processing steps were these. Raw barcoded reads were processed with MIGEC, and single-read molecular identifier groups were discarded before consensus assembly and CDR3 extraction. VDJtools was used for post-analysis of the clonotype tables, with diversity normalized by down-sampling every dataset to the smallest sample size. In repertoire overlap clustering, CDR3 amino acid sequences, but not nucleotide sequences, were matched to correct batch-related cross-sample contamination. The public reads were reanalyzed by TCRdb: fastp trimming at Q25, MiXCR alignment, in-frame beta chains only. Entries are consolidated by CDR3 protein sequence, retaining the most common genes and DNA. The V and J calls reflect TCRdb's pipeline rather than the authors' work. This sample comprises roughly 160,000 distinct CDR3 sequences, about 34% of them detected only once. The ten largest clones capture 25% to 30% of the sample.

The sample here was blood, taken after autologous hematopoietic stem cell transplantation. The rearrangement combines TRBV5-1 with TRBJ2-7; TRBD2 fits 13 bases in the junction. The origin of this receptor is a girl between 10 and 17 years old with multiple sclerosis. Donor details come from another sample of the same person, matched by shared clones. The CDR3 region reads CASSLTLAGGSSYEQYF. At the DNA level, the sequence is TGCGCCAGCAGCCTCACACTAGCGGGAGGGTCCTCCTACGAGCAGTACTTC.